This record concerns one T cell receptor beta chain sequence. Its cognate antigen is unknown. This sample stems from a study of T cell clones after liver transplantation. Study-level background: Tolerant meant at least one year fully off immunosuppression without liver enzymes above twice normal.

The table came from immunoSEQ multiplex PCR; TCRdb's copy has only in-frame clones and leaves some out. This sample has tens of thousands of clones, with 90% found just once. Whole-study findings and limits: A larger donor-reactive than third-party decline suggested partial antigen-specific deletion. Graft donor-reactive T cells possibly entered the graft instead of undergoing deletion. A significant post-transplant drop in circulating graft-donor-reactive CD4 TCRbeta sequences occurred in most of the 8 subjects.

The material was CD4+ T cells from blood, obtained before liver transplant. This clonotype originated in a human donor who received a liver transplant.

CDR3 sequence: CASSVALQGAGYTF. The DNA for the CDR3 is TGTGCCAGCAGCGTAGCTTTACAGGGGGCCGGCTACACCTTC. V usage is TRBV9 and J usage is TRBJ1-2, with 9 nucleotides matching TRBD1. This CDR3 is built from 14 residues. The V and J ends lost 0 bases and 8 bases, in that order; junction bases with no gene match: 5. Germline lookup yields CDR1 SGDLS and CDR2 YYNGEE.